Shown below are 11 T cell receptor beta chains from a single sample sequenced in a study of Graves' ophthalmopathy and Graves' hyperthyroidism. TCR beta CDR3 amplification used RNA transcripts. The first-round RT-PCR employed HTBI primers together with the Qiagen OneStep RT-PCR kit. A multiplex PCR was then performed as the second round. TCRdb re-called the multiplex PCR reads through MiXCR, storing one row per CDR3 protein. The table includes 650,000 to 800,000 distinct CDR3 sequences, about 40% detected once. The sequenced sample was peripheral blood. These receptors came from an adult man with Graves' ophthalmopathy.

This clonotype has at least ten counts. CDR3 sequence: CASRQLQESNQPQHF. The CDR3 DNA reads as TGTGCCAGCAGACAACTACAGGAGAGCAATCAGCCCCAGCATTTT. The gene calls are TRBV2 and TRBJ1-5; D possibly corresponds to TRBD1 (5 bases). Germline CDR1 reads SNHLY; CDR2 reads FYNNEI. The CDR3 extends over 15 amino acids. The germline V and J ends were trimmed by 6 bases and 1 base, with 13 bases remaining between them.

This clonotype was picked up many times. The rearrangement links TRBV10-3 to TRBJ2-5; the D gene is possibly TRBD2 (5 bases). The germline CDR1 and CDR2 sequences are ENHRY and SYGVKD. V shed 0 bases and J shed 2 bases, with 10 bases lying between them. The CDR3 extends over 15 amino acids. This chain's CDR3 is CAISESPAGQETQYF. The DNA of the CDR3 is TGTGCCATCAGTGAGTCGCCGGCGGGTCAAGAGACCCAGTACTTC.

This clonotype appeared many times. The V and J genes are TRBV7-8 and TRBJ1-6; no reliable D call. CDR3 length equals 15 residues. V lost 6 bases and J lost 7, with 16 bases in between. Germline-derived CDR1 and CDR2 are SGHVS and FQNEAQ. CDR3: CASSTRTPGNSPLHF. CDR3 bases: TGTGCCAGCAGTACTCGGACTCCCGGGAATTCACCCCTCCACTTT. Drawing the rest from reference TRBV7-8 and TRBJ1-6, the complete variable domain is GAGVSQSPRYKVAKRGQDVALRCDPISGHVSLFWYQQALGQGPEFLTYFQNEAQLDKSGLPSDRFFAERPEGSVSTLKIQRTQQEDSAVYLCASSTRTPGNSPLHFGNGTRLTVT.

V is TRBV10-3 and J is TRBJ1-5; D remains unclear. Germline V gene data show CDR1 as ENHRY and CDR2 as SYGVKD. The CDR3 extends over 12 amino acids. The germline V and J ends were trimmed by 2 bases and 14 bases, with 13 bases remaining between them. The CDR3 region is CAISEILRIEHF. CDR3 sequence (DNA): TGTGCCATCAGTGAGATCCTGCGGATCGAGCATTTT.

This clonotype occurred once. The J gene is TRBJ2-6, the V gene TRBV7-2, with a tentative D call TRBD1 (5 bases). Germline V gene lookup returns CDR1 SGHTA and CDR2 FQGNSA. The CDR3 extends over 14 amino acids. V lost 1 base and J 10 bases, leaving 11 bases between the germline ends. CDR3 loop: CASSLGVGDNVLTF. CDR3 nucleotide sequence: TGTGCCAGCAGCTTAGGGGTAGGGGATAACGTCCTGACTTTC.

There are many counts of this clonotype. This chain joins TRBV7-2 and TRBJ1-2; D unclear. The CDR3 contains 15 residues. Between the trimmed V and J ends, which lost 0 bases and 2 bases, there was a span of 10 bases. Germline CDR1 SGHTA, CDR2 FQGNSA. CDR3 sequence (DNA): TGTGCCAGCAGCTTAGCCATCGGCGGGAACTATGGCTACACCTTC. It translates to CASSLAIGGNYGYTF.

This clonotype came up many times. The V call is TRBV11-3, the J call TRBJ1-1; 7 nucleotides align to TRBD1. CDR1 SGHNT and CDR2 YENEEA come from the germline V gene. J was trimmed by 7 bases and V by 5 bases; bases with no gene match: 10. The CDR3 covers 14 residues. In DNA, the CDR3 is TGTGCCAGCAGCCCTCGGGACAGCAAGGGTGAAGCTTTCTTT. Translation: CASSPRDSKGEAFF.

The chain recombines TRBV11-2 with TRBJ1-6; weak D call: TRBD1 (6 bases). Germline V gives CDR1 SGHAT, CDR2 FQNNGV. Trimming removed 5 bases from V and 10 bases from J, with 21 bases in between. The CDR3 consists of 16 residues. The CDR3 region is CASSGAGGLDGSPLHF. The CDR3 bases are TGTGCCAGCAGCGGGGCCGGGGGGCTTGACGGGTCACCCCTCCACTTT.

This clonotype was seen once. Mismatch with germline at one junction end may stem from a read error. This chain joins TRBV7-9 and TRBJ1-5; no reliable D call. The CDR3 loop spans 12 amino acids. Germline V CDR1 and CDR2: SEHNR, FQNEAQ (reference sequence). The CDR3 protein is CTSSYSNQPQHF. The CDR3 nucleotides are TGTACCAGCAGTTACTCGAATCAGCCCCAGCATTTT.

This clonotype was counted ten times or more. This chain connects TRBV20-1 to TRBJ2-7; 7 bases are shared with TRBD2. This CDR3 has 11 residues. V was pared by 6 bases and J by 7 bases, with 6 bases of the junction left unmatched. Looked up from germline, CDR1 is DFQATT and CDR2 is SNEGSKA (reference sequence). The CDR3 loop is CSAVGTTEQYF. The CDR3 nucleotides are TGCAGTGCGGTAGGGACTACGGAGCAGTACTTC.

The chain employs TRBV7-2 and TRBJ1-6; D is perhaps TRBD1 (5 bases). CDR3 length: 16 amino acids. Per germline, CDR1 SGHTA and CDR2 FQGNSA. V lost 5 bases and J 4 bases, leaving 15 bases between the germline ends. The CDR3 protein is CASSEDGTLYNSPLHF. CDR3 nucleotide sequence: TGTGCCAGCAGCGAAGACGGGACCCTTTATAATTCACCCCTCCACTTT. Full variable domain (outside the CDR3, taken from reference TRBV7-2 and TRBJ1-6): GAGVSQSPSNKVTEKGKDVELRCDPISGHTALYWYRQSLGQGLEFLIYFQGNSAPDKSGLPSDRFSAERTGGSVSTLTIQRTQQEDSAVYLCASSEDGTLYNSPLHFGNGTRLTVT.